Below, 22 T cell receptor beta chains from the same sample are listed, as sequenced in a study of OX40 agonist ivuxolimab in advanced cancers. The data were produced by immunoSEQ multiplex PCR, yet TCRdb's version contains in-frame clones alone and is incomplete. Of about 76,000 clones detected, 89% appear once; the ten largest clones hold 0.15% to 0.2%. Sequenced here: CD4+ or CD8+ T cells sorted from blood, sampled in a trial of the OX40 agonist ivuxolimab. The receptor source for this set is an adult with an advanced solid tumor such as melanoma, head and neck, liver or kidney cancer.

The V gene is TRBV7-9, the J gene TRBJ2-1; the D is unclear. Germline V gene sequence: CDR1 SEHNR, CDR2 FQNEAQ (reference sequence). The V and J ends lost 1 base and 5 bases respectively, with 9 bases between them. The CDR3 has 14 residues. The CDR3 DNA sequence: TGTGCCAGCAGCTTAGAAAACCCCAACAATGAGCAGTTCTTC. Translating gives CASSLENPNNEQFF.

This chain joins TRBV9 and TRBJ2-5; the D gene is possibly TRBD1 (5 bases). This CDR3 is built from 14 residues. CDR1 and CDR2 (germline): SGDLS, YYNGEE. The V end lost 0 bases, the J end lost 5 bases, and 11 bases lay between the germline ends. This chain's CDR3 is CASSVAGRVETQYF. The CDR3, as DNA: TGTGCCAGCAGCGTAGCTGGCAGGGTGGAGACCCAGTACTTC.

The V gene is TRBV5-1, the J gene TRBJ2-3; maybe TRBD1 (6 bases). The CDR3 runs to 15 residues. Germline V gene lookup returns CDR1 SGHRS and CDR2 YFSETQ. Trimming removed 5 bases at V and 1 base at J, with 14 bases between. As DNA, the CDR3 is TGCGCCAGCAGAGGAGCAGGGGACGGCACAGATACGCAGTATTTT. This gives the protein CASRGAGDGTDTQYF.

J is TRBJ1-1 and V is TRBV28, with D uncertain. Germline-derived CDR1 and CDR2 are MDHEN and SYDVKM. Trimming removed 4 bases from V and 5 bases from J, with 14 bases in between. CDR3 length equals 14 residues. The CDR3 bases are TGTGCCAGCAGTTCGGAGGGAGTAAGGACTGAAGCTTTCTTT. It yields the protein CASSSEGVRTEAFF.

The chain uses TRBV19 and TRBJ2-1; 8 positions match TRBD2. V shed 4 bases and J 6 bases; nucleotides not matched to a gene: 17. The length of the CDR3 is 18 residues. Looked up from germline, CDR1 is LNHDA and CDR2 is SQIVND (reference sequence). In DNA form, the CDR3 reads TGTGCCAGTAGTAATATTATGGGAGCGGGGGACTTTTTCAATGAGCAGTTCTTC. Translation: CASSNIMGAGDFFNEQFF.

This clone occurred a few times. The chain recombines TRBV28 with TRBJ2-3, with D possibly TRBD1 on 5 matching bases. This CDR3 has 14 residues. The germline gives CDR1 MDHEN, CDR2 SYDVKM. Deletions cut 3 bases from V and 1 base from J, with 8 bases between. This CDR3 reads CASSFDSRTDTQYF. The CDR3, as DNA: TGTGCCAGCAGTTTCGACAGCCGCACAGATACGCAGTATTTT.

This chain connects TRBV5-6 to TRBJ1-2, with D uncertain. CDR3 length equals 14 residues. Looked up from germline, CDR1 is SGHDT and CDR2 is YYEEEE. V was pared by 4 bases and J by 4 bases, with 14 bases between. The CDR3 is CASSPPRGLYGYTF. CDR3 DNA: TGTGCCAGCAGCCCCCCGCGGGGTCTCTATGGCTACACCTTC. Complete variable domain (other parts from reference TRBV5-6 and TRBJ1-2): DAGVTQSPTHLIKTRGQQVTLRCSPKSGHDTVSWYQQALGQGPQFIFQYYEEEERQRGNFPDRFSGHQFPNYSSELNVNALLLGDSALYLCASSPPRGLYGYTFGSGTRLTVV.

The CDR3 protein is CASSGGGFADTQYF. Written as DNA, the CDR3 is TGTGCCAGCAGCGGGGGGGGCTTCGCAGATACGCAGTATTTT. The chain joins TRBV7-2 to TRBJ2-3; perhaps TRBD2 as D (7 bases). Trimming removed 5 bases at V and 4 bases at J, with 13 bases between. The CDR3 consists of 14 residues. Germline CDR1 SGHTA, CDR2 FQGNSA. The full variable domain, rest sourced from reference TRBV7-2 and TRBJ2-3, is GAGVSQSPSNKVTEKGKDVELRCDPISGHTALYWYRQSLGQGLEFLIYFQGNSAPDKSGLPSDRFSAERTGGSVSTLTIQRTQQEDSAVYLCASSGGGFADTQYFGPGTRLTVL.

The chain is built from TRBV6-5 and TRBJ1-1; TRBD1 matches at 7 bases. CDR3 length: 14 amino acids. Germline V gives CDR1 MNHEY, CDR2 SVGAGI. V shed 4 bases and J 0 bases; nucleotides not matched to a gene: 2. CDR3 residues: CASSLDRVNTEAFF. The CDR3 DNA sequence: TGTGCCAGCAGTTTAGACAGGGTGAACACTGAAGCTTTCTTT.

V and J are TRBV7-9 and TRBJ1-1; D not certain. In germline, CDR1 is SEHNR, CDR2 FQNEAQ (reference sequence). The CDR3 runs to 14 residues. Trimming pared 8 bases from V and 1 base from J, leaving 14 bases between. In nucleotides, the CDR3 is TGTGCCAGCTCTCGGACCACGCAGAACACTGAAGCTTTCTTT. Protein: CASSRTTQNTEAFF.

This clone was seen more than once but under ten times. This chain links TRBV6-5 with TRBJ1-4; D gene uncertain. CDR3 size: 13 residues. The V end was cut by 2 bases, the J end by 8 bases, with 9 bases between. CDR1 and CDR2 (germline): MNHEY, SVGAGI. The CDR3 here is CASSYGQREKLFF. The DNA for the CDR3 is TGTGCCAGCAGTTACGGGCAGCGCGAAAAACTGTTTTTT.

The chain links TRBV2 to TRBJ2-3; 7 nucleotides align to TRBD2. The CDR3 covers 16 residues. The junction had 10 bases not matched to a gene; V was cut back by 6 bases and J by 1 base. Germline CDR1 reads SNHLY; CDR2 reads FYNNEI. As DNA, the CDR3 is TGTGCCAGCAGGCCCCGGGGCGGGGGACGCACAGATACGCAGTATTTT. Translating gives CASRPRGGGRTDTQYF. Together with reference TRBV2 and TRBJ2-3, the CDR3 gives the full variable domain: EPEVTQTPSHQVTQMGQEVILRCVPISNHLYFYWYRQILGQKVEFLVSFYNNEISEKSEIFDDQFSVERPDGSNFTLKIRSTKLEDSAMYFCASRPRGGGRTDTQYFGPGTRLTVL.

The gene calls are TRBV7-9 and TRBJ2-2; weak D call: TRBD2 (5 bases). Trimming took 1 base from V and 6 from J, leaving 9 bases between them. The CDR3 spans 14 residues. Germline values: CDR1 SEHNR, CDR2 FQNEAQ (reference sequence). The CDR3 loop is CASSLELEAGELFF. The CDR3 DNA follows: TGTGCCAGCAGCTTAGAATTGGAGGCCGGGGAGCTGTTTTTT.

The rearrangement joins TRBV9 to TRBJ2-1; the match to TRBD2 covers 9 bases. The V gene's germline CDR1 is SGDLS and CDR2 YYNGEE. CDR3 size: 14 residues. The trim removed 0 bases at V and 10 bases at J, leaving 5 bases unmatched. The DNA for the CDR3 is TGTGCCAGCAGCGTAGTCGCGGGAGGGGGCGAGCAGTTCTTC. Translating gives CASSVVAGGGEQFF.

This chain links TRBV19 with TRBJ2-1, with 13 bases that match TRBD2. V lost 7 bases, J lost 7 bases, and 10 bases stayed unmatched. From germline, CDR1 is LNHDA and CDR2 SQIVND (reference sequence). The CDR3 totals 16 residues. CDR3 nucleotides: TGTGCCAGTACAAGGGGAAGGACTAGCGGGGGAAATGAGCAGTTCTTC. Protein: CASTRGRTSGGNEQFF.

The V and J genes are TRBV6-5 and TRBJ1-2; D possibly corresponds to TRBD1 (6 bases). Germline loops: CDR1 MNHEY, CDR2 SVGAGI. This CDR3 is built from 13 residues. The V gene lost 5 bases and the J gene lost 4 bases, with 11 bases spanning the gap. CDR3 bases: TGTGCCAGCAGTGAACAGGGCGCCTATGGCTACACCTTC. Its protein is CASSEQGAYGYTF.

The DNA of the CDR3 is TGTGCCACCAGCAGAGATCCCCAGGGAGTCAGTTTTGGCTACACCTTC. Residues: CATSRDPQGVSFGYTF. This sequence joins TRBV15 and TRBJ1-2; the D gene is possibly TRBD1 (5 bases). This CDR3 has 16 residues. Per the germline V gene, CDR1 is LNHNV and CDR2 is YYDKDF (reference sequence). V shed 0 bases and J shed 7 bases, with 18 bases lying between them.

This clone was observed once. This chain links TRBV27 with TRBJ1-1; perhaps TRBD1 as D (5 bases). The CDR3 has 17 residues. CDR1 and CDR2 from the germline V gene are MNHEY and SMNVEV (reference sequence). V dropped 3 bases and J dropped 2 bases, with 19 bases sitting between them. The CDR3 protein is CASSFLQDTPQNTEAFF. CDR3 sequence (DNA): TGTGCCAGCAGTTTCCTCCAGGACACCCCCCAAAACACTGAAGCTTTCTTT.

The V and J genes are TRBV4-3 and TRBJ2-3; D is unclear. Trimming took 0 bases from V and 0 from J, leaving 7 bases between them. Germline values: CDR1 LGHNA, CDR2 YSLEER. This CDR3 has 15 residues. CDR3 loop: CASSQESFSTDTQYF. The CDR3 DNA sequence: TGCGCCAGCAGCCAAGAAAGTTTTAGCACAGATACGCAGTATTTT.

This sequence joins TRBV11-2 and TRBJ2-3; D is perhaps TRBD1 (6 bases). Germline CDR1 and CDR2: SGHAT and FQNNGV. CDR3 size: 16 residues. The ends were cut back, 5 bases at V and 2 bases at J, with 17 bases in the middle. The CDR3 loop is CASSLQTGVYTDTQYF. As DNA, the CDR3 is TGTGCCAGCAGCCTTCAGACAGGAGTCTACACAGATACGCAGTATTTT.

The gene calls are TRBV10-3 and TRBJ2-2, with D possibly TRBD2 on 5 matching bases. The CDR3 sequence is 14 residues long. Germline CDR1 and CDR2: ENHRY and SYGVKD. V was clipped by 6 bases and J by 5 bases, with 13 bases between them. The CDR3 sequence: CAISGGARTGELFF. The CDR3, as DNA: TGTGCCATCAGCGGAGGAGCTAGGACCGGGGAGCTGTTTTTT.

As concerns this clone: Other DNA sequences in this sample translate to the same CDR3. The chain employs TRBV7-9 and TRBJ2-1, with 9 positions matching TRBD2. Germline CDR1 is SEHNR and CDR2 is FQNEAQ (reference sequence). V lost 0 bases, J lost 2 bases, and 2 bases stayed unmatched. This CDR3 comprises 16 residues. The CDR3 protein is CASSLALAGTYNEQFF. The CDR3 DNA is TGTGCCAGCAGCTTAGCTCTAGCGGGGACCTACAATGAGCAGTTCTTC.